These 13 T cell receptor beta chains share one sample of origin, sequenced in a study of cytomegalovirus exposure and HLA in healthy donors. PCR involved 60 Vbeta and 13 Jbeta primers. The table came from immunoSEQ multiplex PCR; TCRdb's copy has only in-frame clones and leaves some out. The sample records roughly 130,000 clones, approximately 80% being singletons. Sequenced sample: PBMCs. These receptors were taken from a man in his forties in good health and CMV-seronegative.

This chain uses TRBV7-2 with TRBJ2-1, with TRBD2 as a possible D gene (7 bases). Germline-derived CDR1 and CDR2 are SGHTA and FQGNSA. V lost 5 bases, J lost 6 bases, and 29 bases lay in between. The CDR3 is 19 residues long. The CDR3 region is CASSLLGGGRGEFGNEQFF. DNA for the CDR3: TGTGCCAGCAGCCTATTAGGGGGGGGCAGGGGAGAGTTCGGCAATGAGCAGTTCTTC.

This chain uses TRBV7-9 with TRBJ2-7, with TRBD2 matching over 13 bases. The CDR3 extends over 15 amino acids. V gave up 6 bases and J gave up 3 bases; unmatched junction bases: 5. The germline V gene has CDR1 SEHNR and CDR2 FQNEAQ (reference sequence). This CDR3 reads CASSSGLAGDYEQYF. The CDR3 DNA reads as TGTGCCAGCAGTTCAGGACTAGCGGGGGACTACGAGCAGTACTTC.

The rearrangement uses TRBV5-1 and TRBJ1-2; 7 bases are a match to TRBD1. V shed 4 bases and J 5 bases; nucleotides not matched to a gene: 8. Germline CDR1 is SGHRS and CDR2 is YFSETQ. The CDR3 is 14 residues long. The CDR3 sequence is CASSPDRWDYGYTF. The CDR3 nucleotides are TGCGCCAGCAGCCCGGACAGGTGGGATTATGGCTACACCTTC.

The CDR3 DNA reads as TGTGCCAGTAGCACAGGGGGCAATCAGCCCCAGCATTTT. Its translation: CASSTGGNQPQHF. The V gene is TRBV19, the J gene TRBJ1-5, with 7 positions matching TRBD1. V dropped 6 bases and J dropped 2; count of bases not matched to a gene: 1. Germline lookup yields CDR1 LNHDA and CDR2 SQIVND (reference sequence). CDR3 length equals 13 residues.

Notes on this clone: Its ends do not fully match the called genes, so a read error is possible. The J gene is TRBJ2-7, the V gene TRBV7-9; perhaps TRBD2 as D (5 bases). Germline V gene sequence: CDR1 SEHNR, CDR2 FQNEAQ (reference sequence). The CDR3 runs to 13 residues. The CDR3 loop is CSSSFLEVGEQYF. The DNA of the CDR3 is TGTTCCAGCAGCTTTCTGGAGGTCGGCGAGCAGTACTTC.

The chain uses TRBV27 and TRBJ2-5; 7 bases are a match to TRBD1. This CDR3 is 15 amino acids long. V was pared by 0 bases and J by 0 bases, with 1 base of the junction left unmatched. The germline V gene has CDR1 MNHEY and CDR2 SMNVEV (reference sequence). CDR3 sequence reads: CASSLSQGYQETQYF. CDR3 DNA sequence: TGTGCCAGCAGTTTATCACAGGGGTACCAAGAGACCCAGTACTTC.

This chain uses TRBV27 with TRBJ1-2; 7 bases line up with TRBD1. Trimming cost V 4 bases and J 3 bases; bases outside gene matches: 2. The CDR3 runs 13 residues. Germline lookup yields CDR1 MNHEY and CDR2 SMNVEV (reference sequence). The CDR3, as DNA: TGTGCCAGCAGTTACACAGGGGACTATGGCTACACCTTC. This translates into CASSYTGDYGYTF.

The rearrangement joins TRBV4-1 to TRBJ1-1; 7 bases agree with TRBD1. Looked up from germline, CDR1 is MGHRA and CDR2 is YSYEKL. Losses at the gene ends were 2 bases for V and 4 bases for J; bases not matched to a gene: 7. The CDR3 sequence is 15 residues long. Written as DNA, the CDR3 is TGCGCCAGCAGCCAATACGAGGGGGCGAGCACTGAAGCTTTCTTT. It translates to CASSQYEGASTEAFF.

J is TRBJ2-5 and V is TRBV6-5; D gene uncertain. V was clipped by 6 bases and J by 9 bases, with 17 bases between them. The length of the CDR3 is 13 residues. Germline values: CDR1 MNHEY, CDR2 SVGAGI. CDR3 in DNA: TGTGCCAGCAGCCTTACCCGGTCTGCCCCCCAGTACTTC. This translates into CASSLTRSAPQYF.

This clone was detected only a few times. The rearrangement links TRBV6-5 to TRBJ2-7, with 7 bases fitting TRBD2. V was clipped by 2 bases and J by 2 bases; unmatched bases: 6. Germline V gene data show CDR1 as MNHEY and CDR2 as SVGAGI. The CDR3 has 15 residues. The CDR3 loop reads CASSYLAGETYEQYF. The CDR3 DNA follows: TGTGCCAGCAGTTACCTGGCGGGGGAGACCTACGAGCAGTACTTC.

A note on this clone: An end of the junction does not agree with germline; a read error may underlie this. Here the CDR3 reads CASTLTQGNTIYF. For the CDR3, the DNA is TGTGCCAGCACCTTAACACAGGGAAACACCATATATTTT. The rearrangement joins TRBV11-2 to TRBJ1-3; D not resolved. Germline V lookup: CDR1 SGHAT, CDR2 FQNNGV. The CDR3 sequence is 13 residues long.

The chain combines TRBV10-3 with TRBJ2-5, with D perhaps TRBD1 (5 bases). The CDR3 sequence is 14 residues long. V lost 8 bases, J lost 5 bases, and 18 bases lay in between. The germline CDR1 and CDR2 sequences are ENHRY and SYGVKD. The CDR3 protein is CAISGRGPAETQYF. The CDR3, as DNA: TGTGCCATCTCGGGTAGGGGCCCCGCCGAGACCCAGTACTTC.

This clone occurred a few times. CDR3 in amino acids: CASSLGDSGLFF. The DNA of the CDR3 is TGTGCCAGCAGCTTGGGGGACTCCGGCCTCTTCTTC. The chain couples TRBV5-6 to TRBJ2-1, with D possibly matching TRBD2 (6 bases). Germline V gives CDR1 SGHDT, CDR2 YYEEEE. Trimming took 0 bases from V and 16 from J, leaving 14 bases between them. This CDR3 is built from 12 residues.